This T cell receptor beta chain was profiled in a study of shared clonotypes between healthy human individuals. The overall study: CD4 naive and memory got three plates each, CD8 naive two, CD8 memory one.

Clones were read by immunoSEQ multiplex PCR, and TCRdb kept only the in-frame ones, dropping some. Here the sample spans millions of clones, roughly 92% being singletons. Germline V CDR1 and CDR2: WSHSY, SAAADI. Trimming pared 6 bases from V and 1 base from J, leaving 22 bases between. The CDR3 consists of 19 residues. Material for sequencing was naive CD4+ T cells sorted from blood. Subset specified: CD45RA+ positively selected. This sequence originates from a man younger than 35 in good health. V usage is TRBV10-2 and J usage is TRBJ2-6, with D perhaps TRBD2 (6 bases). The CDR3 bases are TGCGCCAGCAGGGAGCGTCTTCCGATCCGGGAGTCTGGGGCCAACGTCCTGACTTTC. It codes for CASRERLPIRESGANVLTF.